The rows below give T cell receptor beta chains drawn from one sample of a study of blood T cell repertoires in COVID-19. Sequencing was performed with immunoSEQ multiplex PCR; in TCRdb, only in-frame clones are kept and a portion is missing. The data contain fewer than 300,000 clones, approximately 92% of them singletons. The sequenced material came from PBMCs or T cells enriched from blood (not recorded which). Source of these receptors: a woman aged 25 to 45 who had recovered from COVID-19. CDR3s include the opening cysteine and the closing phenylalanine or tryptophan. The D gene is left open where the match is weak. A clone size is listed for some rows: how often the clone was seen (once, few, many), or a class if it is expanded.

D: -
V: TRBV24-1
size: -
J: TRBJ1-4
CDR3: CATSDSVSPNEKLFF
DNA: TGTGCCACCAGTGATTCAGTCTCCCCGAATGAAAAACTGTTTTTT

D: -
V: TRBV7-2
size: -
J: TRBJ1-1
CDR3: CASSPPPVNTEAFF
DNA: TGTGCCAGCAGCCCGCCCCCGGTGAACACTGAAGCTTTCTTT

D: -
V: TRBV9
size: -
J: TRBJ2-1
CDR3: CASSPIPSSYNEQFF
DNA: TGTGCCAGCAGCCCCATCCCGAGCTCCTACAATGAGCAGTTCTTC

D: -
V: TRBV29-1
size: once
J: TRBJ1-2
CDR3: CSVEGGGDQLKANYGYTF
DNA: TGCAGCGTCGAGGGTGGGGGGGACCAACTTAAAGCTAACTATGGCTACACCTTC

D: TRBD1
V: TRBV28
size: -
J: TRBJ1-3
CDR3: CASSSPGQGIPSGNTIYF
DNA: TGTGCCAGCAGTTCACCGGGACAGGGTATCCCCTCTGGAAACACCATATATTTT

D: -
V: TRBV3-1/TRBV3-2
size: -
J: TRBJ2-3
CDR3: CASSQMGPGTSYADTQYF
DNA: TGTGCCAGCAGCCAAATGGGACCCGGGACTTCTTACGCAGATACGCAGTATTTT

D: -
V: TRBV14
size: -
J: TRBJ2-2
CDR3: CASSPREANTGELFF
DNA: TGTGCCAGCAGCCCCAGGGAGGCGAACACCGGGGAGCTGTTTTTT

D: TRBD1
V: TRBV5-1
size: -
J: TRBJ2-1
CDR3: CASSPGQGNEQFF
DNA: TGCGCCAGCAGCCCAGGACAGGGCAATGAGCAGTTCTTC

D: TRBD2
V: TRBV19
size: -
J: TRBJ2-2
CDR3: CASTPRGGTGELFF
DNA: TGTGCCAGTACCCCCCGGGGGGGCACCGGGGAGCTGTTTTTT

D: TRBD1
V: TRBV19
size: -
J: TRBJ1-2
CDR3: CASRAGTGDGYTF
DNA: TGTGCCAGTAGGGCCGGGACAGGGGATGGCTACACCTTC

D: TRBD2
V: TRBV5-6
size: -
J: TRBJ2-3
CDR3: CASSQTSGKGNTQYF
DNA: TGTGCCAGCAGCCAGACTAGCGGGAAGGGAAATACGCAGTATTTT

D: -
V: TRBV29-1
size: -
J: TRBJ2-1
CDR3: CSVEEGSFLVNEQFF
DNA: TGCAGCGTTGAAGAGGGGAGTTTCCTGGTTAATGAGCAGTTCTTC

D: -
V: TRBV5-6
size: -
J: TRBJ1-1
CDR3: CASSWATGPEAFF
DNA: TGTGCCAGCAGCTGGGCAACAGGGCCTGAAGCTTTCTTT

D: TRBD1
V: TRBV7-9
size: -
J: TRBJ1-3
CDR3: CASSHRRTGTGNTIYF
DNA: TGTGCCAGCAGCCACCGCCGGACAGGGACTGGAAACACCATATATTTT

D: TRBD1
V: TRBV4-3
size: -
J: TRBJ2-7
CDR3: CASSQDGRGPKDEQYF
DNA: TGCGCCAGCAGCCAAGATGGCAGGGGGCCTAAGGACGAGCAGTACTTC

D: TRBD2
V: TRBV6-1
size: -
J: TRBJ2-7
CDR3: CASSEREGRHEQYF
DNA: TGTGCCAGCAGTGAGAGGGAGGGCCGCCACGAGCAGTACTTC

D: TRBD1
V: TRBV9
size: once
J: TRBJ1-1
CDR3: CASSPTSRGQKGEAFF
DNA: TGTGCCAGCAGCCCAACTAGTCGGGGACAGAAGGGCGAAGCTTTCTTT

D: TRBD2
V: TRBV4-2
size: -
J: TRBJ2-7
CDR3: CASSQGLAGGLGYEQYF
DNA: TGTGCCAGCAGCCAAGGATTAGCGGGAGGGCTCGGATACGAGCAGTACTTC

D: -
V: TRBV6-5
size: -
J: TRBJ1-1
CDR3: CASSLDRRNTEAFF
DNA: TGTGCCAGCAGTCTTGACAGGAGGAACACTGAAGCTTTCTTT

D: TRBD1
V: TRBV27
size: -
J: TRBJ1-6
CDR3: CASTLSLDRRRSYNSPLHF
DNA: TGTGCCAGCACCCTTTCCTTGGACAGGCGGCGCTCCTATAATTCACCCCTCCACTTT

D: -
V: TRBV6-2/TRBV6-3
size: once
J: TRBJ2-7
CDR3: CASSEISGKGSYEQYF
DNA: TGTGCCAGCAGTGAGATTAGCGGAAAGGGATCCTACGAGCAGTACTTC

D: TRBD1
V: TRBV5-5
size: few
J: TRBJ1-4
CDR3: CASSHRGPGEKLFF
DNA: TGTGCCAGCAGCCACAGGGGTCCGGGCGAAAAACTGTTTTTT

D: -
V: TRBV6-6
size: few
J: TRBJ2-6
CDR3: CASSPPWGLGSSGANVLTF
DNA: TGTGCCAGCAGTCCCCCGTGGGGGCTTGGTTCCTCTGGGGCCAACGTCCTGACTTTC

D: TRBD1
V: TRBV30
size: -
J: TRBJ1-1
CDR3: CACRGQGARGTEAFF
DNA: TGTGCCTGCCGGGGACAGGGGGCTAGGGGCACTGAAGCTTTCTTT

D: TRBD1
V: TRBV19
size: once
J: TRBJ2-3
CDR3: CASRMTGGWEGTQYF
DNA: TGTGCCAGTAGAATGACAGGGGGCTGGGAGGGTACGCAGTATTTT

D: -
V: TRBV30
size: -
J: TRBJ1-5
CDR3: CAWSRSGDGNQPQHF
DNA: TGTGCCTGGAGTCGGTCAGGGGATGGCAATCAGCCCCAGCATTTT

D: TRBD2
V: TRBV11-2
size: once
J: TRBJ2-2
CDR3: CASSLRLAGNTGELFF
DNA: TGTGCCAGCAGCTTAAGGCTAGCGGGTAACACCGGGGAGCTGTTTTTT

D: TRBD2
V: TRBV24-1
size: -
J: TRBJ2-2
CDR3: CATSATSWAGTGELFF
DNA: TGTGCCACCAGTGCGACTAGCTGGGCGGGCACCGGGGAGCTGTTTTTT

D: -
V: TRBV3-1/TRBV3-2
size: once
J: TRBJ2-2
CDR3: CASSYSRLNANTGELFF
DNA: TGTGCCAGCAGCTACTCTAGGTTGAACGCGAACACCGGGGAGCTGTTTTTT

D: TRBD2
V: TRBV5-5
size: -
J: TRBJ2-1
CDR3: CASSPLRGYNEQFF
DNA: TGTGCCAGCAGCCCTCTGCGGGGGTACAATGAGCAGTTCTTC

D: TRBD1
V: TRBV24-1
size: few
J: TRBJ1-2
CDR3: CATSEPTGTGYTF
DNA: TGTGCCACCAGTGAGCCGACAGGGACAGGCTACACCTTC

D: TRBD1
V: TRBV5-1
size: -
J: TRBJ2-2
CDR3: CASSERTGNTGELFF
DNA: TGCGCCAGCAGCGAACGGACAGGGAACACCGGGGAGCTGTTTTTT

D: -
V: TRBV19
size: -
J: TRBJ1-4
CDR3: CASRMTGSNEKLFF
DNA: TGTGCCAGTAGGATGACAGGCAGTAATGAAAAACTGTTTTTT

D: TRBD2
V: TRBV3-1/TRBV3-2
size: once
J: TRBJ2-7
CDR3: CASSQGLAGAHEQYF
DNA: TGTGCCAGCAGCCAGGGACTAGCGGGAGCTCACGAGCAGTACTTC

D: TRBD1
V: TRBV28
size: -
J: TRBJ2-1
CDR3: CASSSGQGFNEQFF
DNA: TGTGCCAGCAGTTCGGGACAGGGGTTCAATGAGCAGTTCTTC